The entry below gives a single TCR beta chain sequence along with its context. The ends were cut back, 0 bases at V and 7 bases at J, with 3 bases in the middle. CDR1 is DFQATT, CDR2 SNEGSKA, per germline (reference sequence). The CDR3 sequence is 11 residues long. The data derive from a study of Tregs in tolerant kidney transplant recipients. Profiled with immunoSEQ multiplex PCR; TCRdb holds only in-frame clones, not every one. The table records fewer than 80,000 clones, under 98% of them present only once. The chain couples TRBV20-1 to TRBJ1-4; the D is unclear. The receptor was isolated from a human donor who received a combined kidney and bone marrow transplant. The sample in question was CD4+ T cells from blood, obtained before the transplant. For the CDR3, the DNA is TGCAGTGCTAGAGAGAGTGAAAAACTGTTTTTT. Amino acids: CSARESEKLFF.